A selection of T cell receptor beta chains follows, all from one sample in a study of T cells in Graves' hyperthyroidism and ophthalmopathy. TCRdb re-analysed the multiplex PCR reads in MiXCR, keeping a single row per CDR3 protein. Of about 420,000 distinct CDR3 sequences in the sample, roughly an eighth were seen once. The sequencing sample was made of blood. The receptor set was obtained from a woman aged 18-29 years with Graves' hyperthyroidism. Each CDR3 is given with its conserved first and last residue. The order of the fields is D gene, V gene, CDR3 protein. D genes are given only for firm matches.

. TRBV29-1 CSVEGLHGSSYEQYF
. TRBV28 CASSPRTVQETQYF
. TRBV20-1 CSASSSGQETQYF
TRBD1 TRBV28 CASSLRGQGAGELFF
TRBD2 TRBV12-3/TRBV12-4 CASSTRTSGRVIRDEQYF
. TRBV2 CASSERAGEVGDTQYF
. TRBV7-6 CASSTQGKDTEAFF
. TRBV28 CASTLTNTGELFF
. TRBV20-1 CSAARSGETQYF
. TRBV5-1 CASSLGTAENTEAFF
. TRBV9 CASSPPSGGTEAFF
. TRBV28 CASSHRDKQYF
. TRBV19 CASSIGVASEQFF
. TRBV4-1 CASSQARGGDSYNEQFF
. TRBV11-1 CASRGRMNTEAFF
TRBD2 TRBV5-1 CASSLEAGGLQETQYF
TRBD1 TRBV7-9 CASSLIGTGVEQYF
. TRBV12-3/TRBV12-4 CASGGPGYGTGELFF
. TRBV9 CASSVDGGMRREQYF
. TRBV12-3/TRBV12-4 CASSYGGIVSPLHF
TRBD1 TRBV3-1 CASSQDWTGANYGYTF
. TRBV7-2 CASSFPGVEAFF
. TRBV3-1 CASSQVRETQYF
TRBD1 TRBV6-1 CASSVLTGVGETQYF
. TRBV9 CASSVGAQDTGELFF
. TRBV6-2/TRBV6-3 CASSYRGGHGKNQPQHF
. TRBV5-1 CASSSRGGDTQYF
TRBD2 TRBV7-6 CASSLRSLAGGNEQFF
. TRBV28 CASSLAWQDSYEQYF
. TRBV5-1 CASSPVGFSYEQYF
. TRBV3-1 CASSQGRGARTDTQYF
. TRBV14 CASSQGPGVNQETQYF
TRBD1 TRBV2 CASSAWGQGWETQYF
TRBD2 TRBV6-1 CASSPAGVTYEQYF
. TRBV5-1 CASSPWSDYNEQFF
TRBD1 TRBV29-1 CSVSQTGGGVEQYF
. TRBV11-1 CASSIYRSAYNEQFF
TRBD1 TRBV28 CASNTVGQGGLNTEAFF
. TRBV2 CASSVEVKNIQYF
. TRBV5-1 CASSLAPQGAGTEAFF
. TRBV7-2 CASSLEGFPYNEQFF
TRBD1 TRBV20-1 CSHGQDDYNEQFF
TRBD1 TRBV10-3 CAISLDRGVTEAFF
. TRBV4-1 CASSQGAGANTDTQYF
TRBD2 TRBV6-1 CASGRRTSGRSLVSTDTQYF
. TRBV6-1 CASSEGDGANVLTF
TRBD1 TRBV6-1 CASSRETGSNQPQHF
. TRBV5-1 CASSLQQGETEAFF
TRBD1 TRBV7-2 CASSRGTGLDGYTF
TRBD1 TRBV7-2 CASSLTGGGGWNTEAFF
TRBD1 TRBV28 CASSLGVGTGDYDTEAFF
. TRBV28 CASSLEGASTGELFF
TRBD1 TRBV6-1 CASSYGTDTEAFF
. TRBV7-3 CASSLLTPDTQYF
. TRBV30 CAWTRQLNTEAFF
TRBD1 TRBV6-1 CASSIGTGVLPLHF
TRBD1 TRBV28 CASGYRGQRGYTF
. TRBV6-1 CASDSLSSYEQYF
. TRBV7-8 CASSLGRTLSYEQYF